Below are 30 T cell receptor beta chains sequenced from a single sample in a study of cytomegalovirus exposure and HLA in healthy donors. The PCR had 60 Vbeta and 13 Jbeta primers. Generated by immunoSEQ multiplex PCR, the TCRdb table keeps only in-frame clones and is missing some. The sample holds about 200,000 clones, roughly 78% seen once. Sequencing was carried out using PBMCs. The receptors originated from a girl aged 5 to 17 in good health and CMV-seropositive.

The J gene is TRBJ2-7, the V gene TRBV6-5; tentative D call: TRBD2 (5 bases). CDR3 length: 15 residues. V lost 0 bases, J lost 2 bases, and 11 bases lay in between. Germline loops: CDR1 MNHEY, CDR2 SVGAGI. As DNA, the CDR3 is TGTGCCAGCAGTTACTCCGGGGTAGCCCCCTACGAGCAGTACTTC. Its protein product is CASSYSGVAPYEQYF.

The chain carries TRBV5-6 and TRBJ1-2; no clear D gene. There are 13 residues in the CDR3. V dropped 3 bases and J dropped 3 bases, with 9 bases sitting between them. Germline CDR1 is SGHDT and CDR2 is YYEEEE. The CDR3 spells CASSSVSDYGYTF. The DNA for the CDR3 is TGTGCCAGCAGCTCTGTTTCTGACTATGGCTACACCTTC.

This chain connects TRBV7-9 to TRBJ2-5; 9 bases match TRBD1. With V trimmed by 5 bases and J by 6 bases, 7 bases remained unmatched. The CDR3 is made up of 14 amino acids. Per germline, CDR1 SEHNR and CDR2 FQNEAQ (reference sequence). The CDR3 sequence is CASSHRDRAKTQYF. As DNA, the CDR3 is TGTGCCAGCAGCCACCGGGACAGGGCTAAGACCCAGTACTTC.

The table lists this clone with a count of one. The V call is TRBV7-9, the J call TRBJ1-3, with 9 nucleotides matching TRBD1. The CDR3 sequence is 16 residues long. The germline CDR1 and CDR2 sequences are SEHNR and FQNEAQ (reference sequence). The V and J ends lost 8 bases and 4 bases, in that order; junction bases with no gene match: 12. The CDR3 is CASQATGQGTGNTIYF. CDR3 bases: TGTGCCAGCCAAGCCACTGGACAGGGGACGGGAAACACCATATATTTT.

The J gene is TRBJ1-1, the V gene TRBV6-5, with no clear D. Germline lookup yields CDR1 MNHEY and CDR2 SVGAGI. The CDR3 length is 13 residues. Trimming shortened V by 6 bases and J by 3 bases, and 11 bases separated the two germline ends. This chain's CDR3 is CASRFGDDTEAFF. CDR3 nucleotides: TGTGCCAGCAGATTCGGGGATGACACTGAAGCTTTCTTT.

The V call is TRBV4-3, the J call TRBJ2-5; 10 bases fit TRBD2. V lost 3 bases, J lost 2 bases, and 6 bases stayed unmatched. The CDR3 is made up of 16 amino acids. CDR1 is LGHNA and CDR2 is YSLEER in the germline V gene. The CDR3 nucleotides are TGCGCCAGCAGCCAGGCTACTAGCGGGGTGCAAGAGACCCAGTACTTC. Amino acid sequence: CASSQATSGVQETQYF.

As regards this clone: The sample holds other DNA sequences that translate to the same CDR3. CDR3 amino acids: CASSQETGSNQPQHF. For the CDR3, the DNA is TGCGCCAGCAGCCAGGAAACAGGGTCCAATCAGCCCCAGCATTTT. The chain is built from TRBV4-3 and TRBJ1-5; D possibly corresponds to TRBD1 (6 bases). CDR1 LGHNA and CDR2 YSLEER come from the germline V gene. The CDR3 covers 15 residues. Trimming cost V 3 bases and J 3 bases, with 12 bases left between them.

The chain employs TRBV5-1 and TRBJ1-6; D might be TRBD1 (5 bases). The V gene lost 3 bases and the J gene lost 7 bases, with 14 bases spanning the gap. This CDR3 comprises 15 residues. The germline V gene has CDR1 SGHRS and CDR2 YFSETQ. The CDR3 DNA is TGCGCCAGCAGCTACGACGACAGCCCGAATTCACCCCTCCACTTT. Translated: CASSYDDSPNSPLHF.

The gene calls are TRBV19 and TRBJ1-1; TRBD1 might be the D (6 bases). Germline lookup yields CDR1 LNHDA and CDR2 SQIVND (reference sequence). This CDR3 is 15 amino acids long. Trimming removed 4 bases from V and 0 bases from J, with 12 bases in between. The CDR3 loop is CASSTGTSMNTEAFF. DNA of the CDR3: TGTGCCAGTAGTACCGGGACAAGCATGAACACTGAAGCTTTCTTT.

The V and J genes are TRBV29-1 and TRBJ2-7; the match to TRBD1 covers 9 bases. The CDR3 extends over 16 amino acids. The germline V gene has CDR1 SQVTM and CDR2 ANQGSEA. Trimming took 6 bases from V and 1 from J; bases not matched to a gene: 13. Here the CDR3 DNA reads TGCAGCGTCGAAACAGGGGGCAGGGGGAGATCCTACGAGCAGTACTTC. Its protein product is CSVETGGRGRSYEQYF.

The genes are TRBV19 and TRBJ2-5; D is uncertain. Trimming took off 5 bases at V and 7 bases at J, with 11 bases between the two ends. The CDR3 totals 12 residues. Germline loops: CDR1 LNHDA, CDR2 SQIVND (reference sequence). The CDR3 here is CASSPRGRTQYF. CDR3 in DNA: TGTGCCAGTAGTCCGCGAGGTCGGACCCAGTACTTC.

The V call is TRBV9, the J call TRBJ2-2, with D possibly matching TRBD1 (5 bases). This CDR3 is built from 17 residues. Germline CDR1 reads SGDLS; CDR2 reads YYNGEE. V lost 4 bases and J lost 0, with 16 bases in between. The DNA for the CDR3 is TGTGCCAGCAGCCCACGACAGACGGACGCGAACACCGGGGAGCTGTTTTTT. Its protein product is CASSPRQTDANTGELFF.

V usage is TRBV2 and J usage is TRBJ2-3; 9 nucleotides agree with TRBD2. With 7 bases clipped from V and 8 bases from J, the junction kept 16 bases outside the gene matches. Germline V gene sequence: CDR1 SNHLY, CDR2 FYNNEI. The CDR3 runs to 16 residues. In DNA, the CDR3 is TGTGCCAGCATCGAAGGGATGAGCGGGGGGATTACTACGCAGTATTTT. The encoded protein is CASIEGMSGGITTQYF.

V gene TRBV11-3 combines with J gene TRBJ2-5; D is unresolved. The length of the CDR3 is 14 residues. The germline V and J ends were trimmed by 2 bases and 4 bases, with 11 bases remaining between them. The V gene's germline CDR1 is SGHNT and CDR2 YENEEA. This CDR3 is CASSLTRGRETQYF. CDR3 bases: TGTGCCAGCAGCTTAACCCGAGGAAGAGAGACCCAGTACTTC.

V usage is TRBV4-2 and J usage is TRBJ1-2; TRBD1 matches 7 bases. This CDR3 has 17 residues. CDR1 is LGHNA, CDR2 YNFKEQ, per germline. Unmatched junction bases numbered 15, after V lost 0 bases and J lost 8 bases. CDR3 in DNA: TGTGCCAGCAGCCAAGAAGAGGGTATGCAGGGGGTGAAAGGCTACACCTTC. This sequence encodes CASSQEEGMQGVKGYTF.

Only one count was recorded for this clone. This CDR3 is CASSVVEGAIYF. Here the CDR3 DNA reads TGTGCCAGCAGCGTAGTCGAGGGGGCCATATATTTT. The rearrangement uses TRBV9 and TRBJ1-3; a possible D gene is TRBD1 (6 bases). There are 12 residues in the CDR3. Germline assignment: CDR1 SGDLS and CDR2 YYNGEE. V shed 0 bases and J shed 11 bases, with 9 bases lying between them.

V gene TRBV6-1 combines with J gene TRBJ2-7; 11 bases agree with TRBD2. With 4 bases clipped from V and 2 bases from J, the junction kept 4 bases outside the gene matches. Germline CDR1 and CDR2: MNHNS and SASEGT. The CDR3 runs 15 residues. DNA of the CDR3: TGTGCCAGCAGTGTGGGGACTAGCGGACCCTACGAGCAGTACTTC. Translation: CASSVGTSGPYEQYF.

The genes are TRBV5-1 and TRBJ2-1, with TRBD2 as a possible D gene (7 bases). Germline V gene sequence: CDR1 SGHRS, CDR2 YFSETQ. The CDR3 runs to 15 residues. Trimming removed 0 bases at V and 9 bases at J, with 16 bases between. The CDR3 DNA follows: TGCGCCAGCAGCTTGGAAGGGGGGGGCCGTGGTGAGCAGTTCTTC. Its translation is CASSLEGGGRGEQFF.

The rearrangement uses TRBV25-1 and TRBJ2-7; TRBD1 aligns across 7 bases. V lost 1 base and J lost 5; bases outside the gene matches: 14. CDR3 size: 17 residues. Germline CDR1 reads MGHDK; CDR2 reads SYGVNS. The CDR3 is CASSEWAGGTPGDEQYF. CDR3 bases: TGTGCCAGCAGTGAATGGGCAGGGGGAACCCCCGGGGACGAGCAGTACTTC.

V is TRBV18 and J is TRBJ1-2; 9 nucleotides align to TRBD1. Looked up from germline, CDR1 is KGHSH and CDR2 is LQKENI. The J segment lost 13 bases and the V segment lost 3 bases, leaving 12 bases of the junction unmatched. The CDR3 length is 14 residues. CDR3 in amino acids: CASSPVDRGIPFTF. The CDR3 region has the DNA TGTGCCAGCTCACCCGTCGACAGGGGGATTCCTTTCACCTTC.

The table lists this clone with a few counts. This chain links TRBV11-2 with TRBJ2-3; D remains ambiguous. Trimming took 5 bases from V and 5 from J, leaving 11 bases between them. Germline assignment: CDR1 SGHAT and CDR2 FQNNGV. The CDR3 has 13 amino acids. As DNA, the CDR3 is TGTGCCAGCAGCCCGGGTCCTGGAGATACGCAGTATTTT. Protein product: CASSPGPGDTQYF.

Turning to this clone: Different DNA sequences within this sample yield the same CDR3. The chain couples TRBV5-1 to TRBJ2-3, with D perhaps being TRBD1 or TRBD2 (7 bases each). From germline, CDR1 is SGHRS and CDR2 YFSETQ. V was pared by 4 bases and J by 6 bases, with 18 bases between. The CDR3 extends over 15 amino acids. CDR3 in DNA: TGCGCCAGCAGCCTGGGAGGGGGCCCTGGGGATACGCAGTATTTT. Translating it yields CASSLGGGPGDTQYF. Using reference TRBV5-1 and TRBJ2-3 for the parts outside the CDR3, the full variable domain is KAGVTQTPRYLIKTRGQQVTLSCSPISGHRSVSWYQQTPGQGLQFLFEYFSETQRNKGNFPGRFSGRQFSNSRSEMNVSTLELGDSALYLCASSLGGGPGDTQYFGPGTRLTVL.

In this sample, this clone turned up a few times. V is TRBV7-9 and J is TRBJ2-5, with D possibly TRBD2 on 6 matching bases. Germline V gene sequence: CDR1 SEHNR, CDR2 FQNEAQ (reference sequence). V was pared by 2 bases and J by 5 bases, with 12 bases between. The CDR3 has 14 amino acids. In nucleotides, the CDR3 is TGTGCCAGCAGCTTATCTTCTAGCGCGGAGACCCAGTACTTC. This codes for CASSLSSSAETQYF.

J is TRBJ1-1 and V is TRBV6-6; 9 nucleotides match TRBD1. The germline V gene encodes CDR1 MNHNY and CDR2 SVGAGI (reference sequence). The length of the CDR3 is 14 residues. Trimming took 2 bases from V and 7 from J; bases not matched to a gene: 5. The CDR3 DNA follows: TGTGCCAGCAGTTACGACAGGGGGGAGATTGAAGCTTTCTTT. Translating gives CASSYDRGEIEAFF.

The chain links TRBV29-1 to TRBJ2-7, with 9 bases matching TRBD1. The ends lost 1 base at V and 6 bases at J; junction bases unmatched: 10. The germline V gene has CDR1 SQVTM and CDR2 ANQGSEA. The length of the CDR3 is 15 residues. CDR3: CSVEGGTGLRGEQYF. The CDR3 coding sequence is TGCAGCGTTGAAGGGGGGACAGGGCTTCGGGGCGAGCAGTACTTC.

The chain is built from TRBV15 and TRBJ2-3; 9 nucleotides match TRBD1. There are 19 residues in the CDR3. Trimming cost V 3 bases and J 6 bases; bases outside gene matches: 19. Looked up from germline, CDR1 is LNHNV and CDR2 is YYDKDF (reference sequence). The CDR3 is CATSRTKATGGAQWDTQYF. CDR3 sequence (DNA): TGTGCCACCAGCAGGACGAAAGCTACAGGGGGCGCGCAGTGGGATACGCAGTATTTT.

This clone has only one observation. Here the CDR3 DNA reads TGCGCCAGCAGCCTTAGTGGAAACACCATATATTTT. Translating gives CASSLSGNTIYF. The chain recombines TRBV5-1 with TRBJ1-3, with D hard to call. Trimming stripped 4 bases from V and 3 bases from J, with 5 bases between. Germline assignment: CDR1 SGHRS and CDR2 YFSETQ. CDR3 length equals 12 residues.

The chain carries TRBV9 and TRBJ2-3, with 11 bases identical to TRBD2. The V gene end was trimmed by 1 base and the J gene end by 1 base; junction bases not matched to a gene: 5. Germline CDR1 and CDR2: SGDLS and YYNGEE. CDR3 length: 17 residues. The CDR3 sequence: CASSVIAGGRGTDTQYF. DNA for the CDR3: TGTGCCAGCAGCGTAATAGCGGGGGGGCGCGGCACAGATACGCAGTATTTT.

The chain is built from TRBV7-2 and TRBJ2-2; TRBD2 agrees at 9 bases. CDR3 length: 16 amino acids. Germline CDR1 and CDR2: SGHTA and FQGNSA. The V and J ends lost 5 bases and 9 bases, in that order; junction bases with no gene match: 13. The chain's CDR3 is CASSPAGGGAIRELFF. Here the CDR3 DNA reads TGTGCCAGCAGCCCAGCGGGCGGGGGGGCCATTAGGGAGCTGTTTTTT.

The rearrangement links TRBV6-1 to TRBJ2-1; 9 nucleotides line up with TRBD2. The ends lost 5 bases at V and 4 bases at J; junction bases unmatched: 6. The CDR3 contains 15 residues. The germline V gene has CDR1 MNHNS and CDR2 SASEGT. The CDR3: CASSLSGGLYNEQFF. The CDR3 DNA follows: TGTGCCAGCAGTCTTAGCGGGGGACTTTACAATGAGCAGTTCTTC.